The subject of this entry is one T cell receptor beta chain. No antigen is known for it. Russia was home to the donors, healthy Caucasian individuals aged about 6 to 90. PBMCs numbering at least 7 million were isolated per sample. Total RNA was extracted at no less than 6 micrograms per sample. Using a J-beta primer mix together with a sample-barcoded 5' primer, a second PCR was run for about 7 to 12 cycles. MiXCR, applied by TCRdb to the 5' RACE reads, yields one record per CDR3 protein. Altogether more than 650,000 distinct CDR3 sequences are present, around half being singletons, with the ten largest covering around 41%. V lost 7 bases and J lost 3; bases outside the gene matches: 2. Germline assignment: CDR1 MDHEN and CDR2 SYDVKM. This CDR3 has 12 amino acids. The data belong to a study of blood T cells in healthy people across ages. Notes on the study in general: Older age coincided with a roughly linear decline in TCR beta diversity per million T cells.

The TCR originated in a man aged 80 or over in good health. The rearrangement joins TRBV28 to TRBJ2-5; 7 nucleotides align to TRBD2. The specimen was blood. This chain's CDR3 is CASKRGKETQYF. CDR3 nucleotide sequence: TGTGCCAGCAAGCGGGGAAAAGAGACCCAGTACTTC.